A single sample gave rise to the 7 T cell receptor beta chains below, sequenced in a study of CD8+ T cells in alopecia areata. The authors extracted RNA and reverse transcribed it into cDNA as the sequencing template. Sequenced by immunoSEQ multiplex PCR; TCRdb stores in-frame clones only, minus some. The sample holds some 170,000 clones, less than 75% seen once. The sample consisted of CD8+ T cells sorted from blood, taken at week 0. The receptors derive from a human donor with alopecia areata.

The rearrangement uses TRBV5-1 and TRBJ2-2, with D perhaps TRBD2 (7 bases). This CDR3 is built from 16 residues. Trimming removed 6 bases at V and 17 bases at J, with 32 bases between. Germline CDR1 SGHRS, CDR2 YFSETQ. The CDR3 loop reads CASTARDTPQAGSHFF. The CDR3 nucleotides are TGCGCCAGCACCGCAAGGGACACGCCGCAAGCGGGGAGTCACTTTTTT.

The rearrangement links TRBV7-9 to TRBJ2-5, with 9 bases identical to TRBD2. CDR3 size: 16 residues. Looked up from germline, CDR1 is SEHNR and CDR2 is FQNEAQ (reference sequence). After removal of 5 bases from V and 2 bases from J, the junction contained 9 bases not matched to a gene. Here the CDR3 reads CASSSSGTSNQETQYF. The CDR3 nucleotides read TGTGCCAGCAGCAGCTCCGGGACTAGCAATCAAGAGACCCAGTACTTC.

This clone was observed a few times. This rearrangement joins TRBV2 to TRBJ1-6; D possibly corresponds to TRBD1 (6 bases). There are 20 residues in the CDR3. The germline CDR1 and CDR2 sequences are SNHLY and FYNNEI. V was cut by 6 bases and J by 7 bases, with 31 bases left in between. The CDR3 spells CASSVETGEVVGQLNSPLHF. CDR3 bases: TGTGCCAGCAGCGTCGAAACTGGAGAAGTAGTCGGACAGCTCAATTCACCCCTCCACTTT.

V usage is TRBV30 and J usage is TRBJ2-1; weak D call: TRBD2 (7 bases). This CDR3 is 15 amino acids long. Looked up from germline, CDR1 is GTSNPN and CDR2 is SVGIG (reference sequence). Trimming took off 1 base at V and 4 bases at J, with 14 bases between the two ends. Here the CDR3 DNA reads TGTGCCTGGAGTGGTGGGGGGGCCGATTACAATGAGCAGTTCTTC. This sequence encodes CAWSGGGADYNEQFF.

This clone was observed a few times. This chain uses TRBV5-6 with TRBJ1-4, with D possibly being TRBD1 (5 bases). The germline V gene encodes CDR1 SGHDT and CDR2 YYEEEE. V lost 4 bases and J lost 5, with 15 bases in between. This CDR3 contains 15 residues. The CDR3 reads CASSGRDASNEKLFF. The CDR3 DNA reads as TGTGCCAGCAGCGGCCGGGACGCATCGAATGAAAAACTGTTTTTT.

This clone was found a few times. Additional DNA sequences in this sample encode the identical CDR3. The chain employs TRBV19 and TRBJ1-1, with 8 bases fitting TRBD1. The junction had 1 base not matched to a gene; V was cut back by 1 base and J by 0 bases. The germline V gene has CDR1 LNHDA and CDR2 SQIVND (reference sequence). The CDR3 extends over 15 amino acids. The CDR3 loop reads CASSIGTGMNTEAFF. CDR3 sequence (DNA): TGTGCCAGTAGTATAGGGACAGGGATGAACACTGAAGCTTTCTTT. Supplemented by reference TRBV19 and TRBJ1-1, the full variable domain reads DGGITQSPKYLFRKEGQNVTLSCEQNLNHDAMYWYRQDPGQGLRLIYYSQIVNDFQKGDIAEGYSVSREKKESFPLTVTSAQKNPTAFYLCASSIGTGMNTEAFFGQGTRLTVV.

As DNA, the CDR3 is TGTGCCAGCCCGAAGCTCGGACACGGACCGACGGGACCGAACACTGAAGCTTTCTTT. This translates into CASPKLGHGPTGPNTEAFF. The rearrangement joins TRBV7-9 to TRBJ1-1; D may be TRBD1 (5 bases). The CDR3 has 19 amino acids. CDR1 and CDR2 (germline): SEHNR, FQNEAQ (reference sequence). V lost 8 bases, J lost 1 base, and 29 bases lay in between.